This TCR beta chain was captured in a study of a mutant IDH1 vaccine in newly diagnosed glioma. For the study at large: Patients got radiotherapy, temozolomide, or both beforehand, and most got both. Study outcomes and limitations: Changes in the top peripheral T cell clonotypes seemingly had no bearing on pseudoprogression.

Germline V CDR1 and CDR2: SGHRS, YFSETQ. V lost 3 bases to trimming and J lost 5 bases; unmatched junction nucleotides: 10. The CDR3 has 15 amino acids. As for time point: week 11, during vaccination. Doses of 300 ug of mutant IDH1 20-mer peptide were given with topical imiquimod. Clones were sequenced by immunoSEQ multiplex PCR, and TCRdb holds only the in-frame ones, with some missing. The sample carries around 53,000 clones, roughly 91% recorded once. This clone was seen a single time. Its specificity is unknown. The sequence was collected from a man over 45 with glioma. Sequencing used PBMCs, obtained from a glioma patient whose treatment included an IDH1 peptide vaccine. V and J are TRBV5-1 and TRBJ1-2; TRBD1 matches 7 bases. CDR3 in DNA: TGCGCCAGCAGCTCAACCGGGACAGAGGAGTATGGCTACACCTTC. It encodes CASSSTGTEEYGYTF.